These T cell receptor beta chains were read from a single sample in a study of cytomegalovirus exposure and HLA in healthy donors. Profiled with immunoSEQ multiplex PCR; TCRdb holds only in-frame clones, not every one. This sample's table reports tens of thousands of clones. What was sequenced was PBMCs. The receptors stem from a young woman in good health and CMV-seropositive. Each CDR3 is given with its conserved first and last residue. The D gene is left open where the match is weak. The size of a clone is reported for some rows only, either as once, few or many, or as a class for expanded clones.

v_gene	j_gene	abundance	d_gene	CDR3nt	CDR3aa
TRBV28	TRBJ1-2	.	.	TGTGCCAGCAGTGATCAGGGGCCCGATGGCTACACCTTC	CASSDQGPDGYTF
TRBV5-1	TRBJ2-7	.	.	TGCGCCAGCAGCTTGACACAGGCAGGTCTGCAGTACTTC	CASSLTQAGLQYF
TRBV6-1	TRBJ2-6	.	.	TGTGCCAGAGGCAGGGGATCGTCTGGGGCCAACGTCCTGACTTTC	CARGRGSSGANVLTF
TRBV5-1	TRBJ1-6	.	TRBD1	TGCGCCAGCAGCTCCGACCGGGACAGGGTTGCCCTCCACTTT	CASSSDRDRVALHF
TRBV6-5	TRBJ2-3	.	TRBD1	TGTGCCAGCAGTTCCTCACGCCAGGGGGCGTTAGATACGCAGTATTTT	CASSSSRQGALDTQYF
TRBV10-2	TRBJ2-1	.	TRBD2	TGCGCCACGGCGACTAGCGGGGTGTACAATGAGCAGTTCTTC	CATATSGVYNEQFF
TRBV9	TRBJ1-3	.	TRBD1	TGTGCCAGCAGCGTAGCTGGGACAGGGGGTTCTGGAAACACCATATATTTT	CASSVAGTGGSGNTIYF
TRBV6-1	TRBJ2-6	.	TRBD1	TGTGCCAGCAGTCTAGACAGGGGAGGGGCCAACGTCCTGACTTTC	CASSLDRGGANVLTF
TRBV19	TRBJ1-1	.	.	TGTGCCTCAAACGGGAGAACCTACACTGAAGCTTTCTTT	CASNGRTYTEAFF
TRBV19	TRBJ2-7	.	.	TGTGCCAGTAGTGCAGGGTTGTACGAGCAGTACTTC	CASSAGLYEQYF
TRBV7-2	TRBJ1-5	.	TRBD1	TGTGCCAGCAGCTTAGAGACAGGGGGTCAGCCCCAGCATTTT	CASSLETGGQPQHF
TRBV5-4	TRBJ1-1	.	.	TGTGCCAGCAGCTCAGGAGGGGAAGCTTTCTTT	CASSSGGEAFF
TRBV6-5	TRBJ1-2	.	.	TGTGCCAGCAGTTATGACGGACAGACAGCCTATGGCTACACCTTC	CASSYDGQTAYGYTF
TRBV4-2	TRBJ2-3	.	TRBD2	TGTGCCAGCAGCCAGCTGGCGGGAGGTGTGTCAGATACGCAGTATTTT	CASSQLAGGVSDTQYF
TRBV30	TRBJ2-7	.	.	TGTGCCTGGAGTAGGGGTGTCTACGAGCAGTACTTC	CAWSRGVYEQYF
TRBV28	TRBJ1-2	.	.	TGTGCCAGCAGGATAGCTAACTATGGCTACACCTTC	CASRIANYGYTF
TRBV6-5	TRBJ2-7	.	.	TGTGCCAGCAGTTACGGAAGGGGCGCTTACGAGCAGTACTTC	CASSYGRGAYEQYF
TRBV10-3	TRBJ1-1	.	.	TGTGCCAAGGCGGGTGGAACTGAAGCTTTCTTT	CAKAGGTEAFF
TRBV5-1	TRBJ2-7	.	.	TGCGCCAGCAGCTTGGAACAGAACTCCTACGAGCAGTACTTC	CASSLEQNSYEQYF
TRBV15	TRBJ1-5	.	TRBD1	TGTGCCACCAGCAGTACAGGGGACATCTATCAGCCCCAGCATTTT	CATSSTGDIYQPQHF
TRBV27	TRBJ2-7	.	TRBD1	TGTGCCAGCAGTTCGACAGGGGTCCTCGGCGAGCAGTACTTC	CASSSTGVLGEQYF
TRBV29-1	TRBJ1-1	.	TRBD1	TGCAGCGTACGACAGGGTTTGAGCACTGAAGCTTTCTTT	CSVRQGLSTEAFF
TRBV30	TRBJ1-6	.	.	TGTGCCTGGGACAGGTCCGAGGAATCACCCCTCCACTTT	CAWDRSEESPLHF
TRBV13	TRBJ2-2	.	TRBD2	TGTGCCAGCAGCTTAGGCTGGGGACTAGTGGGAGGGCCTGCCGGGGAGCTGTTTTTT	CASSLGWGLVGGPAGELFF
TRBV6-5	TRBJ1-1	.	.	TGTGCCAGCAGTAAACAGGGCTCGAACACTGAAGCTTTCTTT	CASSKQGSNTEAFF
TRBV4-1	TRBJ2-1	.	TRBD1	TGCGCCAGCAGCCAAGGACAGGGGGCGCCTAATGAGCAGTTCTTC	CASSQGQGAPNEQFF
TRBV10-3	TRBJ2-5	.	.	TGTGCCATCAGTGTTGTTAATCAAGAGACCCAGTACTTC	CAISVVNQETQYF
TRBV6-1	TRBJ1-1	.	.	TGTGCCAGCAGCCGGTCAGGGAACACTGAAGCTTTCTTT	CASSRSGNTEAFF
TRBV1	TRBJ2-7	medium-sized	.	TGCACCAGCAGCACAGACGGCGACGAGCAGTACTTC	CTSSTDGDEQYF
TRBV18	TRBJ2-2	.	.	TGTGCCAGCTCACCCCGGCAGGGAATAAACACCGGGGAGCTGTTTTTT	CASSPRQGINTGELFF
TRBV5-1	TRBJ2-7	.	TRBD1	TGCGCCAGCAGCAGGACAGGGACACGCTACGAGCAGTACTTC	CASSRTGTRYEQYF
TRBV28	TRBJ2-5	.	TRBD1	TGTGCCAGCAGTTCCCTTGCAAAAAGGGGAAAGGGGGCTGTAGAGACCCAGTACTTC	CASSSLAKRGKGAVETQYF
TRBV27	TRBJ2-7	.	TRBD2	TGTGCCAGCATTGGGACTAGCGGTCCCTACGAGCAGTACTTC	CASIGTSGPYEQYF
TRBV4-1	TRBJ1-4	.	.	TGCGCCAGCAGCCAAGTGTTAGGGGTTTTAGAAAAACTGTTTTTT	CASSQVLGVLEKLFF
TRBV10-3	TRBJ1-5	.	.	TGTGCCATCAGGGACAGTGGGGGCAATCAGCCCCAGCATTTT	CAIRDSGGNQPQHF
TRBV5-1	TRBJ2-1	.	.	TGCGCCAGCAGCTTGGGGCTAGAGGGTGAGCAGTTCTTC	CASSLGLEGEQFF
TRBV5-1	TRBJ1-1	.	TRBD1	TGCGCCAGCAGCTTGACAGGGGTTGGCACTGAAGCTTTCTTT	CASSLTGVGTEAFF
TRBV19	TRBJ2-1	.	.	TGTGCCAGTAGTCAGGCAAGCGAGCAGTTCTTC	CASSQASEQFF
TRBV4-1	TRBJ1-5	.	.	TGCGCCAGCAGCCAAGATCAGGGTGGGCATCAGCCCCAGCATTTT	CASSQDQGGHQPQHF
TRBV7-6	TRBJ2-7	.	TRBD2	TGTGCCAGCAGCCAAAGGACTAGCGGGAGTGAGCAGTACTTC	CASSQRTSGSEQYF
TRBV5-6	TRBJ1-2	.	.	TGTGCCAGCACCCGAACGGGGGGCATTGTCTATGGCTACACCTTC	CASTRTGGIVYGYTF
TRBV5-5	TRBJ1-1	.	TRBD1	TGTGCCAGCCGCTTGGGCGGGACAGGGTTGAACACTGAAGTTTTCTTT	CASRLGGTGLNTEVFF
TRBV6-1	TRBJ1-2	.	TRBD1	TGTGCCAGCAGTGCCGGGACAGGGGGCGTCAGGAACTATGGCTACACCTTC	CASSAGTGGVRNYGYTF
TRBV19	TRBJ2-6	.	TRBD1	TGTGCCAGTAGTATCTTTGGACAGGGGATTCCTGGGGCCAACGTCCTGACTTTC	CASSIFGQGIPGANVLTF
TRBV11-2	TRBJ1-1	.	.	TGTGCCAGCAGCTTAGTCCGGGAGAACACTGAAGCTTTCTTT	CASSLVRENTEAFF
TRBV2	TRBJ1-1	medium-sized	TRBD1	TGTGCCAGCAGCCCGGGACAGGGGGCTGAAGCTTTCTTT	CASSPGQGAEAFF
TRBV5-1	TRBJ1-5	.	.	TGCGCCAGCAGCCCTGACTCACAGGGTCAGCCCCAGCATTTT	CASSPDSQGQPQHF
TRBV9	TRBJ2-7	.	TRBD1	TGTGCCAGCAAGGACGGGATAGGGGGCCCTCTCTACGAGCAGTACTTC	CASKDGIGGPLYEQYF
TRBV29-1	TRBJ2-5	.	.	TGCAGCGTTGAAGAAACCGGACTATATAGAGAGACCCAGTACTTC	CSVEETGLYRETQYF
TRBV2	TRBJ2-1	.	TRBD1	TGTGCCAACGAGGGGGGACAGGACTACAATGAGCAGTTCTTC	CANEGGQDYNEQFF
TRBV19	TRBJ2-1	.	.	TGTGCCAGTAGTATAAAGGAGACCTACAATGAGCAGTTCTTC	CASSIKETYNEQFF
TRBV7-9	TRBJ2-3	.	TRBD2	TGTGCCCCGTCGGGCCTAGCGGGAGTAGGAAGCACAGATACGCAGTATTTT	CAPSGLAGVGSTDTQYF
TRBV30	TRBJ2-2	.	TRBD2	TGTGCCTGGAGGAGGACTAGCGGAGGCACCGGGGAGCTGTTTTTT	CAWRRTSGGTGELFF
TRBV5-8	TRBJ2-1	.	TRBD1	TGTGCCAGCAGCTTGGCCCGACAGGGTTGGAATGAGCAGTTCTTC	CASSLARQGWNEQFF
TRBV19	TRBJ1-1	.	.	TGTGCCAGTAGTATAAAAGGGGACACTGAAGCTTTCTTT	CASSIKGDTEAFF
TRBV2	TRBJ1-5	.	.	TGTGCCAGCAGTGAGGGCAGGAATCAGCCCCAGCATTTT	CASSEGRNQPQHF
TRBV4-1	TRBJ2-7	.	.	TGCGCCAGCAGCCAAGGGGGAGGTTACGAGCAGTACTTC	CASSQGGGYEQYF
TRBV19	TRBJ2-6	.	.	TGTGCCAGTAGTATACTGTACGGGGGCTCTGGGGCCAACGTCCTGACTTTC	CASSILYGGSGANVLTF